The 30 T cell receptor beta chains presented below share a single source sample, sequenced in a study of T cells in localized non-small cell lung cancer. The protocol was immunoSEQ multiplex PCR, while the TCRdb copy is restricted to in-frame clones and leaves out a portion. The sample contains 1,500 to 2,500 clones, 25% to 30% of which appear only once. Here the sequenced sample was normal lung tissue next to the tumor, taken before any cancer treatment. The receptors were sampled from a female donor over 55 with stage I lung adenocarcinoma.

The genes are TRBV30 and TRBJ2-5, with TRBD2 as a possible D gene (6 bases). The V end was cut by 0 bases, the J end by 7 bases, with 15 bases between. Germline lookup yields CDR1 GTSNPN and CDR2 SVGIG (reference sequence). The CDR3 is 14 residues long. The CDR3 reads CAWSVVLWRGTQYF. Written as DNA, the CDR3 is TGTGCCTGGAGTGTAGTACTCTGGCGGGGGACCCAGTACTTC.

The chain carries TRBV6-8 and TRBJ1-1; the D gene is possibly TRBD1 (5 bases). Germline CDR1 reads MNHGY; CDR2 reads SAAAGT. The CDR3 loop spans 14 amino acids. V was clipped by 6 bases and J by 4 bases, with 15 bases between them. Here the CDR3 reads CASSGWGRGTEAFF. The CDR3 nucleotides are TGTGCCAGCAGCGGATGGGGTAGGGGCACTGAAGCTTTCTTT.

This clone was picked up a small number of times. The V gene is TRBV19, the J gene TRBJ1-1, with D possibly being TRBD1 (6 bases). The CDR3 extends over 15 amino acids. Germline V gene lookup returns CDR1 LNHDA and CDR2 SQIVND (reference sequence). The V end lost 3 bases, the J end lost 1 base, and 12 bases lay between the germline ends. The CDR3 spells CASSMAGEGNTEAFF. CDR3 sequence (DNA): TGTGCCAGTAGTATGGCAGGGGAGGGGAACACTGAAGCTTTCTTT.

In DNA, the CDR3 is TGTGCCAGCAGTGACCCCGGGACAGGGGACGGGGAGCTGTTTTTT. Protein sequence: CASSDPGTGDGELFF. The J gene is TRBJ2-2, the V gene TRBV25-1; 10 nucleotides agree with TRBD1. The CDR3 has 15 amino acids. V trimming: 3 bases; J trimming: 7 bases; junction bases outside the gene matches: 5. Per the germline V gene, CDR1 is MGHDK and CDR2 is SYGVNS.

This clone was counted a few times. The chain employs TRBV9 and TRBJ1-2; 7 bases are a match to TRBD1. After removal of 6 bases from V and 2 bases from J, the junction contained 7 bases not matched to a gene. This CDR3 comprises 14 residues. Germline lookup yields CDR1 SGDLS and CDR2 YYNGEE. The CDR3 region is CASTGTAWNYGYTF. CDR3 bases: TGTGCCAGCACCGGGACAGCCTGGAACTATGGCTACACCTTC.

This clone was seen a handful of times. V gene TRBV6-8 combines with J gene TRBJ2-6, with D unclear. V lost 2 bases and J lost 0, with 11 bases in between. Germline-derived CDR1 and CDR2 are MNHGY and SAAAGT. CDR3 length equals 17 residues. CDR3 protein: CASSYRPRLSGANVLTF. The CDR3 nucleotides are TGTGCCAGCAGTTACCGGCCCCGGCTCTCTGGGGCCAACGTCCTGACTTTC.

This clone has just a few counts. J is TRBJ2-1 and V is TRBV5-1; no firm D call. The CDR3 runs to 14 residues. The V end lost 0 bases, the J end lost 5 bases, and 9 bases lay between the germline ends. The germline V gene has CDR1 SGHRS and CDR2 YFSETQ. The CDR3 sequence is CASSLATTNNEQFF. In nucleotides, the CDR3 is TGCGCCAGCAGCTTGGCCACAACAAACAATGAGCAGTTCTTC.

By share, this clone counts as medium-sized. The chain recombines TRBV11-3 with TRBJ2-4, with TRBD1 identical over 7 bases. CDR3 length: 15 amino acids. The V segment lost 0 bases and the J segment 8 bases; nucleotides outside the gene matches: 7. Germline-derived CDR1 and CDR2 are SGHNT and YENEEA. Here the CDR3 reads CASSLDQGGEDIQYF. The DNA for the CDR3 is TGTGCCAGCAGCTTAGATCAAGGGGGCGAGGACATTCAGTACTTC.

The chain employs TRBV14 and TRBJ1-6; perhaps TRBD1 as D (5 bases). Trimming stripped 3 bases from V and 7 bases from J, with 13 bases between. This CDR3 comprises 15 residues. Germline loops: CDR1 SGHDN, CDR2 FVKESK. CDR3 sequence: CASSQTGTSNSPLHF. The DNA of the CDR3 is TGTGCCAGCAGCCAGACCGGGACCAGCAATTCACCCCTCCACTTT.

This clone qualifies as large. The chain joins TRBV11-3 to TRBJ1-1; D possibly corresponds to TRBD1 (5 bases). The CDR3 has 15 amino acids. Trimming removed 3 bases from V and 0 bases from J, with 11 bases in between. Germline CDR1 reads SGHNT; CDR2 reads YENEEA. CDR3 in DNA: TGTGCCAGCAGCTTGGGGCAGAACATGAACACTGAAGCTTTCTTT. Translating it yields CASSLGQNMNTEAFF.

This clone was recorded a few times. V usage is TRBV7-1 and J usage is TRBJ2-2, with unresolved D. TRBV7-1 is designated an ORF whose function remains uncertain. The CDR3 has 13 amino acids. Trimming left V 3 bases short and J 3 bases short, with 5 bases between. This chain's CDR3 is CASSSQYTGELFF. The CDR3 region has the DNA TGTGCCAGCAGCTCCCAGTACACCGGGGAGCTGTTTTTT.

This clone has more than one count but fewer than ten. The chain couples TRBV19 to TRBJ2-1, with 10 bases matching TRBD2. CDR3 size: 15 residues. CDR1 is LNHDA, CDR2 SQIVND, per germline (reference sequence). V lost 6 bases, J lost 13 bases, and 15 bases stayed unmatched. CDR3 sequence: CASSLAGTSEHLQFF. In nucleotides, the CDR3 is TGTGCCAGTAGCCTCGCCGGGACTAGCGAGCATCTACAGTTCTTC.

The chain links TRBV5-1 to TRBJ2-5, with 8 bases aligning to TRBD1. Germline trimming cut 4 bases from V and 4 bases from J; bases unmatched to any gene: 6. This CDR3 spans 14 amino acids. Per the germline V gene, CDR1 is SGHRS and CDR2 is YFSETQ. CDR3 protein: CASSNQGAGETQYF. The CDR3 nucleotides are TGCGCCAGCAGCAACCAGGGGGCGGGAGAGACCCAGTACTTC.

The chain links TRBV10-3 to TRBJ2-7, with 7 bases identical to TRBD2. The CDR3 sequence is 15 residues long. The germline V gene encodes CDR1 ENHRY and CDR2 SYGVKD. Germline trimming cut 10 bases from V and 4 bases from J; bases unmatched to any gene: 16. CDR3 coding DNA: TGTGCCAGCCCTCAGGCAAGCGGGGACTCATACGAGCAGTACTTC. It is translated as CASPQASGDSYEQYF.

As DNA, the CDR3 is TGTGCCTGGGGGGCTATAGGAGCTGAGCAGTACTTC. Residues: CAWGAIGAEQYF. V gene TRBV30 combines with J gene TRBJ2-7; a weak D match, TRBD1 (5 bases). Germline lookup yields CDR1 GTSNPN and CDR2 SVGIG (reference sequence). The CDR3 consists of 12 residues. Deletions cut 5 bases from V and 7 bases from J, with 15 bases between.

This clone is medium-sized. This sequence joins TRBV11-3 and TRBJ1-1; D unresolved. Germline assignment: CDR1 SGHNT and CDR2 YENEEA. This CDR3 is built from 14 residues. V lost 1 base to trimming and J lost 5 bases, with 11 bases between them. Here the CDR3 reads CASSLVEGITEAFF. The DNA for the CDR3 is TGTGCCAGCAGCTTAGTAGAAGGTATTACTGAAGCTTTCTTT.

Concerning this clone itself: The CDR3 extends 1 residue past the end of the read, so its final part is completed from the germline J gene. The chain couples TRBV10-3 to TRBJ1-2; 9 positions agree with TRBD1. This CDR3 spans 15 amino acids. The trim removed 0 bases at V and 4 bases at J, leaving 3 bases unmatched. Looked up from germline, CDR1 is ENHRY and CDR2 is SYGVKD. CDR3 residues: CAISESGQGGYGYTF. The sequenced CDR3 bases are TGTGCCATCAGTGAGTCGGGACAGGGAGGCTATGGCTACACC.

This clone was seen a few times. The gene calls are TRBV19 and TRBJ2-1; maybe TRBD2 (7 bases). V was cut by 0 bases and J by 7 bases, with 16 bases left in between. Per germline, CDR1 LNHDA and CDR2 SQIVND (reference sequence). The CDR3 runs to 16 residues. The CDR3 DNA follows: TGTGCCAGTAGTATAGATCACGGGGGGCAGTTGAATGAGCAGTTCTTC. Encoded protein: CASSIDHGGQLNEQFF.

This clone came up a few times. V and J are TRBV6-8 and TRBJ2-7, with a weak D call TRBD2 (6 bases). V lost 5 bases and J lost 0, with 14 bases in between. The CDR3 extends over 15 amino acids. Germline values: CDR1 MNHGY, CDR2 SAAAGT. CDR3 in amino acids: CASSHSGDSSYEQYF. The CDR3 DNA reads TGTGCCAGCAGTCATAGCGGCGATAGCTCCTACGAGCAGTACTTC.

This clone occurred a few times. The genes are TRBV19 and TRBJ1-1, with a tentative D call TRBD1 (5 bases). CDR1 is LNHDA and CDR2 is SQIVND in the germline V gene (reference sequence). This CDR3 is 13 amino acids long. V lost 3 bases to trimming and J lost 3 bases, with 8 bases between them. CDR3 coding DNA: TGTGCCAGTAGTATTAAAGGGGACACTGAAGCTTTCTTT. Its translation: CASSIKGDTEAFF.

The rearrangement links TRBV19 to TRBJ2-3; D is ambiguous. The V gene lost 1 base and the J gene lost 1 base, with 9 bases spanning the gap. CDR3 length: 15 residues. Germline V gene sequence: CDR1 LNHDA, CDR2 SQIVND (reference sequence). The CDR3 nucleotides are TGTGCCAGTAGTATAGGTCCGTACGGCACAGATACGCAGTATTTT. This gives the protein CASSIGPYGTDTQYF.

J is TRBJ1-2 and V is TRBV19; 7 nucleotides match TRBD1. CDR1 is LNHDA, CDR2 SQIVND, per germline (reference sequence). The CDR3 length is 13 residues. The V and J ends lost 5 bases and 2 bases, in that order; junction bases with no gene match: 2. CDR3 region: CASSGGQNYGYTF. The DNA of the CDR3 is TGTGCCAGTAGTGGGGGACAGAACTATGGCTACACCTTC.

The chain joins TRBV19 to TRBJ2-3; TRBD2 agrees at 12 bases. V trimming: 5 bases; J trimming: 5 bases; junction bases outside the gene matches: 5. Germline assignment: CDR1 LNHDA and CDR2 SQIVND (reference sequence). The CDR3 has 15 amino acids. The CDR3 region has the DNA TGTGCCAGTAGTCTGACTAGCGGGGGAGGAGATACGCAGTATTTT. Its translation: CASSLTSGGGDTQYF.

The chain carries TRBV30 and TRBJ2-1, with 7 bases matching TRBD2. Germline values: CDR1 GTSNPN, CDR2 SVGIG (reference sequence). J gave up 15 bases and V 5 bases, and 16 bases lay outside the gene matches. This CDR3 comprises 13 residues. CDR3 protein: CAWGWEGPDSPFF. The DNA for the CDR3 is TGTGCCTGGGGCTGGGAGGGGCCGGACTCCCCGTTCTTC.

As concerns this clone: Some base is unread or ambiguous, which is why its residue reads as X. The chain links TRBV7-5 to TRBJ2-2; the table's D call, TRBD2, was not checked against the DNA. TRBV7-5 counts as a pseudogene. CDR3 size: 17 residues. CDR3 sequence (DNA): TGCGCCAGCAGATCCTTMGCGGGGGGGCAAAACACCGGGGAGCTGTTTTTT. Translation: CASRSXAGGQNTGELFF.

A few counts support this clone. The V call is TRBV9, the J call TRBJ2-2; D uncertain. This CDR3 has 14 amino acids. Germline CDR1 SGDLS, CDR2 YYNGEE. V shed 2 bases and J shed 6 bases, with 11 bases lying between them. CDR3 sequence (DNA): TGTGCCAGCAGCGTCCTGGGCAGGTCCGGGGAGCTGTTTTTT. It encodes CASSVLGRSGELFF.

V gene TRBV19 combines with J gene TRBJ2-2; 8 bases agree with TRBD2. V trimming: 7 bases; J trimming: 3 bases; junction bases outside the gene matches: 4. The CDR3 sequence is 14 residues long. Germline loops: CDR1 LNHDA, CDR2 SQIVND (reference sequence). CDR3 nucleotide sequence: TGTGCCAGTACCGGGGGGGCTTACACCGGGGAGCTGTTTTTT. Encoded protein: CASTGGAYTGELFF.

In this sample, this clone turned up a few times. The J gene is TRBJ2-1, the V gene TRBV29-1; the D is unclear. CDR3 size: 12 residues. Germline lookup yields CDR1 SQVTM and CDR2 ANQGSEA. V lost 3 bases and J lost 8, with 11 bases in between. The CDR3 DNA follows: TGCAGCGTTGATTCCGGGCAGTATGAGCAGTTCTTC. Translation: CSVDSGQYEQFF.

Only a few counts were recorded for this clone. The CDR3 is CASSPGQETQYF. The CDR3 DNA is TGTGCCAGCTCACCGGGGCAAGAGACCCAGTACTTC. The chain joins TRBV18 to TRBJ2-5; no firm D call. Germline CDR1 is KGHSH and CDR2 is LQKENI. V gave up 3 bases and J gave up 2 bases, with 4 bases separating them. CDR3 length: 12 residues.

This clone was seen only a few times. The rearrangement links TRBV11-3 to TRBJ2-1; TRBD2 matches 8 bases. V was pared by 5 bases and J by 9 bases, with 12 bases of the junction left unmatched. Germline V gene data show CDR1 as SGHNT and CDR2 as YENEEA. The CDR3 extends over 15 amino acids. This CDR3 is CASSPRAGGLFEQFF. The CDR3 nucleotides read TGTGCCAGCAGCCCACGCGCGGGAGGATTATTTGAGCAGTTCTTC.